This T cell receptor (beta chain) emerged from a study of CD8 T cells in ankylosing spondylitis. Study-level points and caveats: According to the report, clones linked to the disease were significantly enriched in matched synovial fluid samples taken from ankylosing spondylitis patients.

MiXCR, applied by TCRdb to the 5' RACE reads, yields one record per CDR3 protein. The sample has 250,000 to 300,000 distinct CDR3 sequences, about 20% seen once. With 6 bases removed from V and 5 bases from J, the gap between germline ends came to 24 bases. CDR1 and CDR2 from the germline V gene are SQVTM and ANQGSEA. The CDR3 is made up of 16 amino acids. Comments on this clonotype: What it binds is not known.

Sequenced material: blood, either unsorted or a sorted T cell fraction (not recorded which). The source of this sequence is a male donor with ankylosing spondylitis or in good health (not recorded which). The J gene is TRBJ2-3, the V gene TRBV29-1; a weak D match, TRBD2 (5 bases). The CDR3 nucleotides are TGCAGCGTCCCCCAGCCTAGCTTAAGAAAGGGAGATACGCAGTATTTT. The encoded protein is CSVPQPSLRKGDTQYF.